A selection of T cell receptor beta chains follows, all from one sample in a study of neurological immune-mediated disorders. A single record per CDR3 protein comes from TCRdb applying MiXCR to the 5' RACE reads. This sample yields 25,000 or so distinct CDR3 sequences, of which less than 15% are seen a single time; around 5.5% belongs to the top ten. The sequenced sample was CD4+ T cells from blood. These receptors were taken from a female donor with HTLV-1-associated myelopathy (HAM/TSP). The CDR3 runs from the conserved cysteine through the conserved F or W. The D gene is left open where the match is weak. A clone size is listed for some rows: how often the clone was seen (once, few, many), or a class if it is expanded.

many	.	TRBV3-1	TRBJ2-4	CASSQDLGSRNIQYF	TGTGCCAGCAGCCAAGATCTCGGCTCCCGAAACATTCAGTACTTC
many	.	TRBV4-2	TRBJ2-7	CASSQEASYEQYF	TGTGCCAGCAGCCAAGAGGCAAGTTACGAGCAGTACTTC
many	TRBD2	TRBV25-1	TRBJ2-7	CASSLAGVHEQYF	TGTGCCAGCTCACTAGCGGGAGTGCACGAGCAGTACTTC
many	.	TRBV9	TRBJ2-1	CASTSSAGRNNEQFF	TGTGCCAGCACCTCCTCCGCGGGGCGGAACAATGAGCAGTTCTTC
many	TRBD1	TRBV7-3	TRBJ1-1	CASSLQGGLNTEAFF	TGTGCCAGCAGCCTCCAGGGGGGTTTGAACACTGAAGCTTTCTTT
many	TRBD2	TRBV5-6	TRBJ2-3	CASSPLAGGPTDTQYF	TGTGCCAGCAGCCCCCTAGCGGGAGGGCCAACAGATACGCAGTATTTT
many	.	TRBV7-2	TRBJ2-7	CASSLVALDEQYF	TGTGCCAGCAGCTTAGTAGCACTAGACGAGCAGTACTTC
.	TRBD2	TRBV29-1	TRBJ2-2	CSVEGLAGASTGELFF	TGCAGCGTTGAAGGACTAGCGGGAGCGAGTACCGGGGAGCTGTTTTTT
many	TRBD1	TRBV20-1	TRBJ1-5	CSASRGTGNQPQHF	TGCAGTGCTAGTCGTGGGACAGGCAATCAGCCCCAGCATTTT
medium-sized	TRBD2	TRBV20-1	TRBJ2-1	CSATIAGGRSEQFF	TGCAGTGCTACGATAGCGGGAGGTCGAAGTGAGCAGTTCTTC
many	.	TRBV5-1	TRBJ1-5	CASSLVSGGNQPQHF	TGCGCCAGCAGCTTGGTATCGGGGGGCAATCAGCCCCAGCATTTT
.	TRBD1	TRBV7-9	TRBJ1-6	CASPGQGQVPPLHF	TGTGCCAGCCCTGGACAGGGCCAAGTACCACCCCTCCACTTT
many	TRBD1	TRBV20-1	TRBJ2-1	CSATGGRTGYNEQFF	TGCAGTGCTACCGGGGGACGGACAGGGTACAATGAGCAGTTCTTC
many	.	TRBV10-3	TRBJ2-7	CAISDPSEGGVYEQYF	TGTGCCATCAGTGACCCCTCCGAGGGGGGGGTCTACGAGCAGTACTTC
many	.	TRBV6-6	TRBJ1-1	CASSYSQMNTEAFF	TGTGCCAGCAGTTATAGCCAAATGAACACTGAAGCTTTCTTT
many	TRBD1	TRBV4-3	TRBJ1-1	CASSQLSGTGGAFF	TGCGCCAGCAGCCAACTATCCGGGACAGGGGGTGCTTTCTTT
.	TRBD2	TRBV3-1	TRBJ2-1	CASSQRTSGYNEQFF	TGTGCCAGCAGCCAAAGGACTAGCGGCTACAATGAGCAGTTCTTC
many	.	TRBV12-5	TRBJ1-5	CASGREGHRFLDQPQHF	TGTGCTAGTGGGAGGGAGGGACACCGGTTCCTAGATCAGCCCCAGCATTTT
many	.	TRBV12-3/TRBV12-4	TRBJ1-6	CASRKYPRGRNSPLHF	TGTGCCAGCAGGAAATATCCCAGGGGTAGGAATTCACCCCTCCACTTT
many	.	TRBV4-1	TRBJ2-7	CASSQGDRSTQSYEQYF	TGCGCCAGCAGCCAAGGGGACCGGTCTACGCAGTCCTACGAGCAGTACTTC
many	.	TRBV21-1	TRBJ2-1	CASKFRGWGPGGDEQFF	TGTGCCAGTAAGTTCAGGGGCTGGGGCCCCGGAGGGGATGAGCAGTTCTTC
many	.	TRBV24-1	TRBJ2-1	CATSDPQRLPAYNEQFF	TGTGCCACCAGTGATCCTCAGCGGCTGCCTGCCTACAATGAGCAGTTCTTC
many	.	TRBV6-5	TRBJ1-2	CASSYQGGGYGYTF	TGTGCCAGCAGTTACCAGGGCGGGGGCTATGGCTACACCTTC